The source of this T cell receptor beta chain is a study of T cells after somatic rescue of genetic block. Germline V gives CDR1 SGHAT, CDR2 FQNNGV. The CDR3 is made up of 15 amino acids. Trimming left V 5 bases short and J 6 bases short, with 19 bases between. The table came from immunoSEQ multiplex PCR; TCRdb's copy has only in-frame clones and leaves some out. The table has 80,000 to 100,000 clones, over 80% seen once. The chain recombines TRBV11-2 with TRBJ1-2; perhaps TRBD1 as D (5 bases). The clonotype comes from a woman under 30. Sequencing was done on a sample of peripheral blood mononuclear cells (PBMCs). CDR3 sequence (DNA): TGTGCCAGCAGCGATTGGAGAGGAGGGGCGCATGGCTACACCTTC. This encodes CASSDWRGGAHGYTF.